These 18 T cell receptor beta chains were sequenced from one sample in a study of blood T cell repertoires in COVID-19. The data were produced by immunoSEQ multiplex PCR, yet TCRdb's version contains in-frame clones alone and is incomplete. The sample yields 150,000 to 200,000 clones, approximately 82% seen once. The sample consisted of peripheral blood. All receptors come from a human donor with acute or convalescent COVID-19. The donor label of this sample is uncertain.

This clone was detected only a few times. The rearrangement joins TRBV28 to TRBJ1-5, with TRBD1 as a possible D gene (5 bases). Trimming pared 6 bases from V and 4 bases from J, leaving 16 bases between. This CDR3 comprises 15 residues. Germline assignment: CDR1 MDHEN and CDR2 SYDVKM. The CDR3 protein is CASRPAGEGNQPQHF. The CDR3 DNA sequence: TGTGCCAGCAGGCCCGCGGGAGAGGGGAATCAGCCCCAGCATTTT.

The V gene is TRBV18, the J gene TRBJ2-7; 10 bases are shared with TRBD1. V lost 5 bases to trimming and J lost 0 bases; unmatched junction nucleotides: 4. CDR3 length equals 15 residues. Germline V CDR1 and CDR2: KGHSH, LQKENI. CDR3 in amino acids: CASSVTGGASYEQYF. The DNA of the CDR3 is TGTGCCAGCTCAGTGACAGGGGGCGCCTCCTACGAGCAGTACTTC.

CDR3 nucleotide sequence: TGTGCCAGCAGCAAACCGACAGGTTCAAGCGGGAGAGGGGCAGGGGCCACCGGGGAGCTGTTTTTT. As protein: CASSKPTGSSGRGAGATGELFF. The rearrangement joins TRBV21-1 to TRBJ2-2; the DNA was not used to check the table's D call, TRBD2. TRBV21-1 is given as a pseudogene. This CDR3 contains 22 residues.

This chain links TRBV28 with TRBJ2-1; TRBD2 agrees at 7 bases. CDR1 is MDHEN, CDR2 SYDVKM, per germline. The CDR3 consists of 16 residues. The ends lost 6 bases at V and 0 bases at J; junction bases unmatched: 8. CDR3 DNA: TGTGCCAGCAGCAACCTAGCGGCCAGCTCCTACAATGAGCAGTTCTTC. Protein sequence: CASSNLAASSYNEQFF.

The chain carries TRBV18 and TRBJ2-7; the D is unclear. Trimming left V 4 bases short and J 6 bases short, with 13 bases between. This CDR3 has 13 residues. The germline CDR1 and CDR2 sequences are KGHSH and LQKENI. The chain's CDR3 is CASSQAATGEQYF. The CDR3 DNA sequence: TGTGCCAGCTCACAGGCTGCAACGGGCGAGCAGTACTTC.

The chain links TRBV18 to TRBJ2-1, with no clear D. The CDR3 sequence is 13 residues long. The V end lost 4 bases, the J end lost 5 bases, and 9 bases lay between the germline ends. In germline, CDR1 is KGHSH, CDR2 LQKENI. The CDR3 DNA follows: TGTGCCAGCTCACTTTCAGTCAACAATGAGCAGTTCTTC. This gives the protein CASSLSVNNEQFF.

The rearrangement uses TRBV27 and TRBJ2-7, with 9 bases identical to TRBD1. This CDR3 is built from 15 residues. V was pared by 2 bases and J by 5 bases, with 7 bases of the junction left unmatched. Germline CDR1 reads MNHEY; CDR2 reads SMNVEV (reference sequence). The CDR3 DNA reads TGTGCCAGCAGTTTAGAGGGACAGGGCCAGAACGAGCAGTACTTC. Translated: CASSLEGQGQNEQYF.

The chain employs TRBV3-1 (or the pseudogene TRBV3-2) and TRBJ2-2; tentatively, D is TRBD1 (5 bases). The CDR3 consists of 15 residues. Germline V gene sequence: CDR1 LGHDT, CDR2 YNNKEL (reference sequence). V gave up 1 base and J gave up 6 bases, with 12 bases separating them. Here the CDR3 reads CASSQGTYKAGELFF. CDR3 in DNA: TGTGCCAGCAGCCAAGGGACATATAAGGCCGGGGAGCTGTTTTTT.

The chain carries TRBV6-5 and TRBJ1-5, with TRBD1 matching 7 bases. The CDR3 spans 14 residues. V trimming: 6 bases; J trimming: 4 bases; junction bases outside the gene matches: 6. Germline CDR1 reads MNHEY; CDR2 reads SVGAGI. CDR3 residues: CASRGDSLNQPQHF. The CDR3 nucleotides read TGTGCCAGCAGGGGGGACAGTTTGAATCAGCCCCAGCATTTT.

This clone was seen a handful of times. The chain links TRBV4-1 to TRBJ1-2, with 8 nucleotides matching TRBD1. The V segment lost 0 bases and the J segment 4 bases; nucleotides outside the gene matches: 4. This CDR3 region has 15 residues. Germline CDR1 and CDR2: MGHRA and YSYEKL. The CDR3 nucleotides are TGCGCCAGCAGCCAAGAAACAGGGGGTATCTATGGCTACACCTTC. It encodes CASSQETGGIYGYTF.

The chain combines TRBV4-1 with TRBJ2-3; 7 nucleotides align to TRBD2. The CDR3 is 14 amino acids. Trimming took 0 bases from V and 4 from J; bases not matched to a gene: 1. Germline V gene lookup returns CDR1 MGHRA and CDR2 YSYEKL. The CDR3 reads CASSQERGADTQYF. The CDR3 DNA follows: TGCGCCAGCAGCCAAGAACGGGGGGCAGATACGCAGTATTTT.

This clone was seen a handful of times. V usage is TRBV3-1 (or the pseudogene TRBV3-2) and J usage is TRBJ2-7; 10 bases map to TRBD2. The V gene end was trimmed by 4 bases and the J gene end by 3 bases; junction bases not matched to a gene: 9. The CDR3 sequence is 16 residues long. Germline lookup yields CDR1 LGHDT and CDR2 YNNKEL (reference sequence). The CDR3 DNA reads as TGTGCCAGCAGCCCGTTCGGGTCTAGCGGGAGCTACGAGCAGTACTTC. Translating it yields CASSPFGSSGSYEQYF.

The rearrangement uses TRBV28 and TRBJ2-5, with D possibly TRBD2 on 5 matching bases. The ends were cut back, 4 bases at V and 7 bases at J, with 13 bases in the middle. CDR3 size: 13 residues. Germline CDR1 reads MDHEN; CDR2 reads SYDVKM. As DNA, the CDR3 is TGTGCCAGCAGTTCTGGTCTTGCGGGGACCCAGTACTTC. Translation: CASSSGLAGTQYF.

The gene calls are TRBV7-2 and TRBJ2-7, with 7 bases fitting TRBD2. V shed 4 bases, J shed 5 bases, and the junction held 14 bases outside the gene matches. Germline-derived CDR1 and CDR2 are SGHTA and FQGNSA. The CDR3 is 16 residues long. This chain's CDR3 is CASSSPPGLGGNEQYF. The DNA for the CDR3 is TGTGCCAGCAGCTCCCCGCCAGGGCTCGGGGGGAACGAGCAGTACTTC.

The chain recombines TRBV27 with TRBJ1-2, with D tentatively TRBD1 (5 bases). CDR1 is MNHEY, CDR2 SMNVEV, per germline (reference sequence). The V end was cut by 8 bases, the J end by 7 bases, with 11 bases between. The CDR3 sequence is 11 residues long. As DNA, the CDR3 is TGTGCCAGCGGGCAGGGCGCTGGCTACACCTTC. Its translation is CASGQGAGYTF.

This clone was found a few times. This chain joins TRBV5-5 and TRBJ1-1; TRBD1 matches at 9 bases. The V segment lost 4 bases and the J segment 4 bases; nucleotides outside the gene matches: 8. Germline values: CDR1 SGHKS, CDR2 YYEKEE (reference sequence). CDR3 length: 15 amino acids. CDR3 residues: CASSLQGAASTEAFF. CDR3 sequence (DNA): TGTGCCAGCAGCCTACAGGGGGCGGCCAGCACTGAAGCTTTCTTT. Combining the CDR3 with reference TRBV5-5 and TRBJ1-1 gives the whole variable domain DAGVTQSPTHLIKTRGQQVTLRCSPISGHKSVSWYQQVLGQGPQFIFQYYEKEERGRGNFPDRFSARQFPNYSSELNVNALLLGDSALYLCASSLQGAASTEAFFGQGTRLTVV.

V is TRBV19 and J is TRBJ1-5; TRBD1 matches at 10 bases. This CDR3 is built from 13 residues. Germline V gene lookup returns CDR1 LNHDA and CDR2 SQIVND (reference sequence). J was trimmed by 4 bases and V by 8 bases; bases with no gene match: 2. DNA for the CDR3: TGTGCCAGTCAGGACAGGGGGAATCAGCCCCAGCATTTT. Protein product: CASQDRGNQPQHF.

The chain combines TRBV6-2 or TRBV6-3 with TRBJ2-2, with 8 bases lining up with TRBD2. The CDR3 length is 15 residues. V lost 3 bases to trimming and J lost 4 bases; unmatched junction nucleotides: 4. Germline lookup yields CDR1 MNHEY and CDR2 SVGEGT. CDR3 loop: CASSYTGGGTGELFF. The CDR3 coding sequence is TGTGCCAGCAGTTATACGGGAGGGGGCACCGGGGAGCTGTTTTTT.